This T cell receptor beta chain is drawn from a study of shared clonotypes between healthy human individuals. Findings of the study overall: Non-shared clonotypes showed lower generation probabilities than clonotypes common to all four donors.

V was shortened by 6 bases and J by 6 bases, with 27 bases between the two germline ends. CDR1 is SNHLY, CDR2 FYNNEI, per germline. This CDR3 has 17 residues. For each subset, genomic DNA was distributed in equal portions over several immunoSEQ plates. The assay was immunoSEQ multiplex PCR, and TCRdb's table has in-frame clones only and misses some. The repertoire holds around 700,000 clones, about 74% seen once, with approximately 1.8% in the top ten. On this clone: The antigen is not known.

This chain uses TRBV2 with TRBJ2-7; D might be TRBD1 (6 bases). This TCR derives from a woman in her thirties in good health. Specimen: memory CD4+ T cells sorted from blood. The subset was: CD45RA-negative fraction. The CDR3 bases are TGTGCCAGCAGGGGGACGTCACCACAGGGTTTTCGTCGCGAGCAGTACTTC. Translation gives CASRGTSPQGFRREQYF.